This passage covers 18 T cell receptor beta chains from one sample sequenced in a study of regulatory T cells in long-lasting Graves disease. As to time point: newly diagnosed GD, antithyroid drugs for less than 3 months. The TCR library was prepared using RNA isolated from PBMCs. The authors built TCR beta libraries using iRepertoire HTBI primers and Arm-PCR of CDR3 regions. Each CDR3 protein gets one entry after TCRdb re-called the multiplex PCR reads with MiXCR. This table has under 450,000 distinct CDR3 sequences, 16% appearing once. The same data also contributed to another study, on T cells in Graves' hyperthyroidism and ophthalmopathy.

Material: peripheral blood mononuclear cells (PBMCs), obtained at new diagnosis, from a patient treated with antithyroid drugs. The receptors originated from a woman between 18 and 29 years old with Graves disease.

This clonotype was found many times. The chain links TRBV12-3 or TRBV12-4 to TRBJ1-4; tentative D call: TRBD1 (5 bases). V lost 6 bases and J 8 bases, leaving 16 bases between the germline ends. This CDR3 is 14 amino acids long. CDR3: CASRSLRGYEKLFF. The DNA of the CDR3 is TGTGCCAGCAGATCCCTTAGGGGTTACGAAAAACTGTTTTTT.

This clonotype was counted at least ten times. The chain joins TRBV7-9 to TRBJ1-1; 7 nucleotides agree with TRBD1. CDR1 and CDR2 (germline): SEHNR, FQNEAQ (reference sequence). CDR3 length equals 15 residues. Trimming took 1 base from V and 1 from J; bases not matched to a gene: 3. The CDR3 nucleotides are TGTGCCAGCAGCTTAGGGGACAGTAAGAACACTGAAGCTTTCTTT. It codes for CASSLGDSKNTEAFF.

In this sample, this clonotype turned up many times. The gene calls are TRBV4-2 and TRBJ1-6; D gene uncertain. Trimming took off 0 bases at V and 8 bases at J, with 11 bases between the two ends. Germline CDR1 and CDR2: LGHNA and YNFKEQ. The CDR3 consists of 15 residues. The CDR3 protein is CASSQDTELDSPLHF. The DNA of the CDR3 is TGTGCCAGCAGCCAAGATACCGAACTTGATTCACCCCTCCACTTT.

This clonotype was seen ten or more times. The V call is TRBV6-1, the J call TRBJ1-2; D uncertain. Germline V gives CDR1 MNHNS, CDR2 SASEGT. This CDR3 has 13 amino acids. V was trimmed by 2 bases and J by 8 bases, leaving 12 bases between them. CDR3 nucleotides: TGTGCCAGCAGTGAAAGCCCTATTCGCGGCTACACCTTC. Translation: CASSESPIRGYTF.

This sequence joins TRBV29-1 and TRBJ1-1, with a weak D call TRBD1 (6 bases). The CDR3 has 14 amino acids. V was cut by 4 bases and J by 3 bases, with 15 bases left in between. Germline V gene lookup returns CDR1 SQVTM and CDR2 ANQGSEA. CDR3 in DNA: TGCAGCGTTGTACCTACAGGGTGGGACACTGAAGCTTTCTTT. Its translation is CSVVPTGWDTEAFF.

The chain combines TRBV9 with TRBJ2-3, with D maybe TRBD1 (6 bases). Trimming took off 4 bases at V and 3 bases at J, with 21 bases between the two ends. From germline, CDR1 is SGDLS and CDR2 YYNGEE. This CDR3 is built from 17 residues. In DNA form, the CDR3 reads TGTGCCAGCAGCCCCGGGACATACCCGAGGGGGACAGATACGCAGTATTTT. This codes for CASSPGTYPRGTDTQYF.

This clonotype has a count of ten or more. The chain couples TRBV2 to TRBJ2-2, with 8 bases that match TRBD2. The germline V gene has CDR1 SNHLY and CDR2 FYNNEI. J gave up 1 base and V 5 bases, and 6 bases lay outside the gene matches. This CDR3 is 16 amino acids long. CDR3 protein: CASSPLAGLNTGELFF. The CDR3 nucleotides read TGTGCCAGCAGTCCTCTAGCGGGTCTGAACACCGGGGAGCTGTTTTTT. The complete variable domain, with remaining parts taken from reference TRBV2 and TRBJ2-2, reads EPEVTQTPSHQVTQMGQEVILRCVPISNHLYFYWYRQILGQKVEFLVSFYNNEISEKSEIFDDQFSVERPDGSNFTLKIRSTKLEDSAMYFCASSPLAGLNTGELFFGEGSRLTVL.

This clonotype was counted ten times or more. The V and J genes are TRBV27 and TRBJ1-2, with 9 bases fitting TRBD1. V shed 6 bases and J 5 bases; nucleotides not matched to a gene: 10. The CDR3 runs to 15 residues. Germline V gene sequence: CDR1 MNHEY, CDR2 SMNVEV (reference sequence). The CDR3 protein is CASSLGTGRAYGYTF. CDR3 sequence (DNA): TGTGCCAGCAGCCTCGGGACAGGGAGGGCATATGGCTACACCTTC.

The chain links TRBV11-2 to TRBJ2-7; possibly TRBD1 or TRBD2 for D (7 bases each). This CDR3 comprises 14 residues. The ends were cut back, 5 bases at V and 2 bases at J, with 13 bases in the middle. The V gene's germline CDR1 is SGHAT and CDR2 FQNNGV. The CDR3 spells CASSTRGGTYEQYF. Written as DNA, the CDR3 is TGTGCCAGCAGCACCAGGGGGGGGACCTACGAGCAGTACTTC.

The chain recombines TRBV10-2 with TRBJ1-1, with D tentatively TRBD1 (5 bases). Looked up from germline, CDR1 is WSHSY and CDR2 is SAAADI. There are 15 residues in the CDR3. Between the trimmed V and J ends, which lost 5 bases and 3 bases, there was a span of 16 bases. The CDR3 nucleotides read TGCGCCAGCAGTAGGACGGGGGGGTACTACACTGAAGCTTTCTTT. Translated, it gives CASSRTGGYYTEAFF.

This clonotype has just a few counts. This chain uses TRBV6-1 with TRBJ2-7, with 8 bases matching TRBD1. V lost 8 bases, J lost 0 bases, and 9 bases stayed unmatched. This CDR3 is 15 amino acids long. The germline V gene has CDR1 MNHNS and CDR2 SASEGT. The CDR3 reads CASCPGGRRSYEQYF. The DNA for the CDR3 is TGTGCCAGCTGCCCAGGGGGCCGGCGCTCCTACGAGCAGTACTTC.

A word on this clonotype: This may stem from a read error, because a much larger clone lies one nucleotide away. J is TRBJ1-2 and V is TRBV7-9; TRBD1 matches 7 bases. This CDR3 is 13 amino acids long. CDR1 and CDR2 (germline): SEHNR, FQNEAQ (reference sequence). In nucleotides, the CDR3 is TGTGCCGGCAGCCCGGGACAGCTCTATGGCTACACCTTC. Translated: CAGSPGQLYGYTF.

Ten or more counts support this clonotype. The genes are TRBV7-2 and TRBJ1-1; 11 bases align to TRBD1. Trimming took 5 bases from V and 0 from J; bases not matched to a gene: 5. Germline CDR1 SGHTA, CDR2 FQGNSA. CDR3 size: 16 residues. The CDR3, as DNA: TGTGCCAGCAGCCGAAGGACAGGGGGCATGAACACTGAAGCTTTCTTT. This gives the protein CASSRRTGGMNTEAFF.

This clonotype was counted only a few times. The rearrangement links TRBV2 to TRBJ2-1, with D possibly being TRBD2 (6 bases). V was clipped by 8 bases and J by 4 bases, with 15 bases between them. Germline CDR1 reads SNHLY; CDR2 reads FYNNEI. The CDR3 has 14 residues. CDR3 bases: TGTGCCAGCGGAACGAGGCGGGGTTACAATGAGCAGTTCTTC. Translation gives CASGTRRGYNEQFF. The whole variable domain, filled in from reference TRBV2 and TRBJ2-1, reads EPEVTQTPSHQVTQMGQEVILRCVPISNHLYFYWYRQILGQKVEFLVSFYNNEISEKSEIFDDQFSVERPDGSNFTLKIRSTKLEDSAMYFCASGTRRGYNEQFFGPGTRLTVL.

This clonotype was recorded many times. V is TRBV7-8 and J is TRBJ2-7; TRBD1 might be the D (5 bases). Between the trimmed V and J ends, which lost 0 bases and 4 bases, there was a span of 10 bases. This CDR3 is 14 amino acids long. Germline lookup yields CDR1 SGHVS and CDR2 FQNEAQ. CDR3 sequence (DNA): TGTGCCAGCAGCTTAGCTAGTCAGGGTTACGAGCAGTACTTC. Residues: CASSLASQGYEQYF.

This clonotype came up many times. The J gene is TRBJ2-1, the V gene TRBV5-1; maybe TRBD2 (6 bases). Trimming shortened V by 0 bases and J by 6 bases, and 13 bases separated the two germline ends. Germline V CDR1 and CDR2: SGHRS, YFSETQ. There are 15 residues in the CDR3. In nucleotides, the CDR3 is TGCGCCAGCAGCTTGGGTACGGGAGCTCTCAATGAGCAGTTCTTC. It encodes CASSLGTGALNEQFF.

There are many counts of this clonotype. The J gene is TRBJ2-7, the V gene TRBV11-2, with unresolved D. The CDR3 is 12 residues long. Germline CDR1 is SGHAT and CDR2 is FQNNGV. Trimming removed 5 bases at V and 2 bases at J, with 7 bases between. CDR3 DNA: TGTGCCAGCAGCCGCATAGCCTACGAGCAGTACTTC. This translates into CASSRIAYEQYF. The full variable domain, in which reference TRBV11-2 and TRBJ2-7 provide the parts outside the CDR3, is EAGVAQSPRYKIIEKRQSVAFWCNPISGHATLYWYQQILGQGPKLLIQFQNNGVVDDSQLPKDRFSAERLKGVDSTLKIQPAKLEDSAVYLCASSRIAYEQYFGPGTRLTVT.

This clonotype was found many times. This chain uses TRBV28 with TRBJ1-4; the D gene is possibly TRBD1 (5 bases). The CDR3 totals 11 residues. CDR1 MDHEN and CDR2 SYDVKM come from the germline V gene. V lost 6 bases and J lost 12, with 11 bases in between. The CDR3 DNA is TGTGCCAGCAGCCCAGGGTTTGAACTGTTTTTT. It encodes CASSPGFELFF.